Reported below is one TCR beta chain. TCR alpha and TCR beta cDNA libraries carrying sample barcodes and UMIs were produced by 5'RACE using constant-segment primers. TCRdb re-analysed the 5' RACE reads in MiXCR, keeping a single row per CDR3 protein. The table has 50,000 or so distinct CDR3 sequences, 9.5% to 15% seen once. The CDR3 runs 14 residues. Germline V gene lookup returns CDR1 SGHRS and CDR2 YFSETQ. The ends were cut back, 4 bases at V and 7 bases at J, with 15 bases in the middle. This entry belongs to a study of T-cell memory formation after mild COVID-19. The chain couples TRBV5-1 to TRBJ2-1; D remains unclear. The sequenced sample consisted of PBMCs or a T cell subset sorted from them (not recorded which). This receptor was identified in a man between 18 and 29 years old who had mild COVID-19 (a few samples of this study predate the infection). Cell type and time point are not known. In DNA, the CDR3 is TGCGCCAGCAGCGTAGCCTTCTTAGGTAATGAGCAGTTCTTC. Translated, it gives CASSVAFLGNEQFF.